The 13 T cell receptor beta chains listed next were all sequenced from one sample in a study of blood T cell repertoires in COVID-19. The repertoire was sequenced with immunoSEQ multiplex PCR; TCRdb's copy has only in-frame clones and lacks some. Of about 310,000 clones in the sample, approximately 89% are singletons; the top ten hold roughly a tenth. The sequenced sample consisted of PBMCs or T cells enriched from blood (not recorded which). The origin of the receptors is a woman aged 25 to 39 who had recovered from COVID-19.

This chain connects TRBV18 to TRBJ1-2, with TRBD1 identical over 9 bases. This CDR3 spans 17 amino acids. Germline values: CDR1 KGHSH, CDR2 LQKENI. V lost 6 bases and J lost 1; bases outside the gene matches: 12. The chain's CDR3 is CASSLGQGPNLNYGYTF. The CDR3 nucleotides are TGTGCCAGCTCTCTAGGACAGGGGCCTAACCTTAACTATGGCTACACCTTC.

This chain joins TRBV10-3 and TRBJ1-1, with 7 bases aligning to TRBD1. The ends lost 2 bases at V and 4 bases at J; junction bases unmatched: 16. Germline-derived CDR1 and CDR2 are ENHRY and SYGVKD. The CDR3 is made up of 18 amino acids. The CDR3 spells CAISERRDSEIVITEAFF. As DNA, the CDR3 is TGTGCCATCAGTGAGCGACGGGACAGCGAAATTGTGATCACTGAAGCTTTCTTT.

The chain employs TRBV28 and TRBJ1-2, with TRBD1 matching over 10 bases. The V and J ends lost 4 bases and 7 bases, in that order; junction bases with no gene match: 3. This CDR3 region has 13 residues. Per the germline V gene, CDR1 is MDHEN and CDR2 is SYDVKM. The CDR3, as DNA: TGTGCCAGCAGTTCCGGGACAGGGGTTGGCTACACCTTC. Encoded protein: CASSSGTGVGYTF.

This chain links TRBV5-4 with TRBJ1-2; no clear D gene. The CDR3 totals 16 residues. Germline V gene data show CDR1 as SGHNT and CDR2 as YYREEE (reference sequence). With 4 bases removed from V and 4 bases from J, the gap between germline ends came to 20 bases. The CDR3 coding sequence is TGTGCCAGCAGCCATTTGCCCGGGTTTCTCGGCTATGGCTACACCTTC. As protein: CASSHLPGFLGYGYTF.

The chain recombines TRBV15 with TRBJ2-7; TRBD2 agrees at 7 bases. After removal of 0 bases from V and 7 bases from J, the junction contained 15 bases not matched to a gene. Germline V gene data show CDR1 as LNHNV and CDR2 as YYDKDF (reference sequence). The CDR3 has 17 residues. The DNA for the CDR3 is TGTGCCACCAGCAGAGATCGAGGTCGAGCGGGGTCGGAAGAGCAGTACTTC. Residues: CATSRDRGRAGSEEQYF. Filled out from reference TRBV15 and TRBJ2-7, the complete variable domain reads DAMVIQNPRYQVTQFGKPVTLSCSQTLNHNVMYWYQQKSSQAPKLLFHYYDKDFNNEADTPDNFQSRRPNTSFCFLDIRSPGLGDTAMYLCATSRDRGRAGSEEQYFGPGTRLTVT.

For the CDR3, the DNA is TGTGCCAGCAGTCGGGGACAGGGGGCCCTCTATAGCAATCAGCCCCAGCATTTT. It encodes CASSRGQGALYSNQPQHF. V and J are TRBV6-6 and TRBJ1-5; 12 positions agree with TRBD1. In germline, CDR1 is MNHNY, CDR2 SVGAGI (reference sequence). V dropped 5 bases and J dropped 0; count of bases not matched to a gene: 8. This CDR3 has 18 amino acids.

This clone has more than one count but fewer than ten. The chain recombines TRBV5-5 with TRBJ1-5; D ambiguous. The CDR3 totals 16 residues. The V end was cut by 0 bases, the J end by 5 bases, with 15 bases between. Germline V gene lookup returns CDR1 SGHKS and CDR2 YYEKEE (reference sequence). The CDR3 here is CASSLEMSGSYQPQHF. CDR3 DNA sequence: TGTGCCAGCAGCTTGGAAATGTCGGGGAGCTATCAGCCCCAGCATTTT.

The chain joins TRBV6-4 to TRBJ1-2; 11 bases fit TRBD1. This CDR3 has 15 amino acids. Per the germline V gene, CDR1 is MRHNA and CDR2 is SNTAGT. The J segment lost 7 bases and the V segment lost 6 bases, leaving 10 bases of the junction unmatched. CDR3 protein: CASRPRTGGVSGYTF. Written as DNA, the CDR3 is TGTGCCAGCAGGCCTAGGACAGGGGGCGTCTCTGGCTACACCTTC.

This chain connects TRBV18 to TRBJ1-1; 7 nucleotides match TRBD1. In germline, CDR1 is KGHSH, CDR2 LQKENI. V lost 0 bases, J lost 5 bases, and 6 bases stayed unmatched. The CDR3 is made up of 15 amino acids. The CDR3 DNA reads TGTGCCAGCTCACCACCGGCAGGGGGGATGACTGAAGCTTTCTTT. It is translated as CASSPPAGGMTEAFF.

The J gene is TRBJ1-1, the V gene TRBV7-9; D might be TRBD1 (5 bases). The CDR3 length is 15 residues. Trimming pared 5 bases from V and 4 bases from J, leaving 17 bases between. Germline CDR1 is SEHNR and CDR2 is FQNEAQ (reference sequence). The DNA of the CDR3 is TGTGCCAGCAGCATGGGGCCCGGACCGAGCACTGAAGCTTTCTTT. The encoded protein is CASSMGPGPSTEAFF.

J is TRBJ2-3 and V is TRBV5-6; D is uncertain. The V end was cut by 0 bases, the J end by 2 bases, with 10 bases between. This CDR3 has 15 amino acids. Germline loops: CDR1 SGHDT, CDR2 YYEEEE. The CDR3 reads CASSLGWLATDTQYF. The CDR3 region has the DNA TGTGCCAGCAGCTTGGGGTGGCTCGCCACAGATACGCAGTATTTT.

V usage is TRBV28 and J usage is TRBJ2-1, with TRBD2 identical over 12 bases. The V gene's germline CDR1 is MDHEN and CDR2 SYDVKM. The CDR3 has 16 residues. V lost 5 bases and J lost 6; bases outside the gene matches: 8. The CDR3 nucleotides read TGTGCCAGCAGTCGGACTAGCGGGATCGTAAGCAATGAGCAGTTCTTC. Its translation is CASSRTSGIVSNEQFF.

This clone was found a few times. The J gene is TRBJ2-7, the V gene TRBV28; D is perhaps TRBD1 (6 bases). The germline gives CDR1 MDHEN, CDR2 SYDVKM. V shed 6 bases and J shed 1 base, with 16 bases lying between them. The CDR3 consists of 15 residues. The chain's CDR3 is CASSIVSGQSYEQYF. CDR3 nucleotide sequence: TGTGCCAGCAGCATTGTCAGTGGACAGTCCTACGAGCAGTACTTC. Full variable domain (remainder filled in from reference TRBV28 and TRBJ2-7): DVKVTQSSRYLVKRTGEKVFLECVQDMDHENMFWYRQDPGLGLRLIYFSYDVKMKEKGDIPEGYSVSREKKERFSLILESASTNQTSMYLCASSIVSGQSYEQYFGPGTRLTVT.